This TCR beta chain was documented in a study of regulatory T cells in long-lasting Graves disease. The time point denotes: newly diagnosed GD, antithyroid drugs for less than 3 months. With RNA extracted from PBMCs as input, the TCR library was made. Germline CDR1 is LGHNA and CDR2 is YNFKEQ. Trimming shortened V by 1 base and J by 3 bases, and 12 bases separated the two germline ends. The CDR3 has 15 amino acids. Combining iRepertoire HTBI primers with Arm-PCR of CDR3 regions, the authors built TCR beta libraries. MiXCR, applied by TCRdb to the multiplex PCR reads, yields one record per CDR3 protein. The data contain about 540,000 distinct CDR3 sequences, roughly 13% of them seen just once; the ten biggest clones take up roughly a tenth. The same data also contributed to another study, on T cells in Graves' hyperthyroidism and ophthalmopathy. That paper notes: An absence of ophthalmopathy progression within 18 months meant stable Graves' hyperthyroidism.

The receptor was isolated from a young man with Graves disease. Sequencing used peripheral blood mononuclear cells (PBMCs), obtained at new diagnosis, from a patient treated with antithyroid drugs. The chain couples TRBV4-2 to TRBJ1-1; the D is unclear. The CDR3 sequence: CASSQGSSIDTEAFF. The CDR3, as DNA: TGTGCCAGCAGCCAAGGGAGCTCCATCGACACTGAAGCTTTCTTT.